The present T cell receptor (beta chain) was sequenced within a study of T-cell memory formation after mild COVID-19. Notes on the study in general: A balance of CD4 and CD8 characterized clones contracting day 15 to 85, whereas later expanders leaned CD4+. Some SARS-CoV-2-responding clones were already detected in memory before infection.

MiXCR was run by TCRdb on the 5' RACE reads, yielding one entry per CDR3 protein. Of roughly 240,000 distinct CDR3 sequences in the sample, 15% were seen once. As regards this clonotype: Its antigen is unidentified.

This receptor was taken from an adult woman who had mild COVID-19 (a few samples of this study predate the infection). Cell type and time point are not known. The material sequenced was PBMCs or a T cell subset sorted from them (not recorded which).

In DNA, the CDR3 is TGTGCCAGCTCACCCCCGGGACGGCCTTTTTTGCCTTCACCCCTCCACTTT. It encodes CASSPPGRPFLPSPLHF. This sequence joins TRBV18 and TRBJ1-6, with D possibly matching TRBD1 (5 bases). The CDR3 has 17 residues. The V end was cut by 3 bases, the J end by 9 bases, with 21 bases between. In germline, CDR1 is KGHSH, CDR2 LQKENI.